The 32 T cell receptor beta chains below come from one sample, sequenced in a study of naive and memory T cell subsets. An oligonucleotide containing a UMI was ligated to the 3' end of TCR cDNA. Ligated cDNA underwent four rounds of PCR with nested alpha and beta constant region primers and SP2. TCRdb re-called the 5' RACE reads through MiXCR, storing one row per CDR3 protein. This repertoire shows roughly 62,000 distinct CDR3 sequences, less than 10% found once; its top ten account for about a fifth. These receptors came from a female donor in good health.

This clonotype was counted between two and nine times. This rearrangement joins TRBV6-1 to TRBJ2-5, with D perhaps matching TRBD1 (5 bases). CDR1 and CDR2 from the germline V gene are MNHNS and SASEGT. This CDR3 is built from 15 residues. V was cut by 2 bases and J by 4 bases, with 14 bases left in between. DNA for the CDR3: TGTGCCAGCAGTGAAAGTGGGGCAGGCACAGAGACCCAGTACTTC. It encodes CASSESGAGTETQYF.

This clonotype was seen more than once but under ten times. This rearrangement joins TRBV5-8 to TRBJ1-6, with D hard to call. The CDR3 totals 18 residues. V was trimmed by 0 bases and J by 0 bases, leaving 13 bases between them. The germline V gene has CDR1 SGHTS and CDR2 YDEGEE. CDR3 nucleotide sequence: TGTGCCAGCAGCTTGGTACAGAGGTATAGCTCCTATAATTCACCCCTCCACTTT. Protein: CASSLVQRYSSYNSPLHF. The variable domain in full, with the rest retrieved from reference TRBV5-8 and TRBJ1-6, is EAGVTQSPTHLIKTRGQQATLRCSPISGHTSVYWYQQALGLGLQFLLWYDEGEERNRGNFPPRFSGRQFPNYSSELNVNALELEDSALYLCASSLVQRYSSYNSPLHFGNGTRLTVT.

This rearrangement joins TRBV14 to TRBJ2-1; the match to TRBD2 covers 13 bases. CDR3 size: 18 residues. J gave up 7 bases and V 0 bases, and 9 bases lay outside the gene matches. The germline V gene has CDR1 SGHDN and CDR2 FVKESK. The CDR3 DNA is TGTGCCAGCAGCCAAGATAGGGGACTAGCGGGATCAGGGAATGAGCAGTTCTTC. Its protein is CASSQDRGLAGSGNEQFF.

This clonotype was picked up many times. The DNA for the CDR3 is TGTGCCAGCAGCCGAGGAAGGAACACTGAAGCTTTCTTT. This sequence encodes CASSRGRNTEAFF. This chain connects TRBV3-1 to TRBJ1-1; no clear D gene. CDR1 and CDR2 (germline): LGHDT, YNNKEL (reference sequence). Deletions cut 4 bases from V and 1 base from J, with 7 bases between. This CDR3 is built from 13 residues.

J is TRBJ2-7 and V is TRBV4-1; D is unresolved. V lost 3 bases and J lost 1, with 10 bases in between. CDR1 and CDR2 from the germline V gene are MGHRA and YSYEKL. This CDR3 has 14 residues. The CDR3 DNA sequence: TGCGCCAGCAGCCAGGGCAGCAAATCCTACGAGCAGTACTTC. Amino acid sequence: CASSQGSKSYEQYF.

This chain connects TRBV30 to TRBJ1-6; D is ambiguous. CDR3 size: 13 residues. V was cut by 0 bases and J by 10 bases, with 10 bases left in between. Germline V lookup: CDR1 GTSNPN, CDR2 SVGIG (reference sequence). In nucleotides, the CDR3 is TGTGCCTGGAGTGTGATGGAGGAGTCACCCCTCCACTTT. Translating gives CAWSVMEESPLHF.

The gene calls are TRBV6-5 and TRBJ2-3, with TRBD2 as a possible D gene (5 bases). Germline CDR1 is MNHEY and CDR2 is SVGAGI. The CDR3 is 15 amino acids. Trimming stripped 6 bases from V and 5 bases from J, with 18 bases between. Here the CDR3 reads CASRLTSTRRDTQYF. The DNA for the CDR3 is TGTGCCAGCAGGCTTACTAGTACACGGAGAGATACGCAGTATTTT.

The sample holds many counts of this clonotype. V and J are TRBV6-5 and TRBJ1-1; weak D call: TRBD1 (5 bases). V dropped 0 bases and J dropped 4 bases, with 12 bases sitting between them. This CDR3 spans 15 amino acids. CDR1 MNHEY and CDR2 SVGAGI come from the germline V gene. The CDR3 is CASSYSGTHSTEAFF. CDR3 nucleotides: TGTGCCAGCAGTTACTCGGGGACTCATAGCACTGAAGCTTTCTTT.

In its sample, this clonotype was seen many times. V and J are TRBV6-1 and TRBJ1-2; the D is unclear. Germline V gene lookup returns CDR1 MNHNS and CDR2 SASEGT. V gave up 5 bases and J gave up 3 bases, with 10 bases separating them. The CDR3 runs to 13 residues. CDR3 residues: CASSFQPDYGYTF. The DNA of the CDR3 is TGTGCCAGCAGTTTCCAGCCAGACTATGGCTACACCTTC.

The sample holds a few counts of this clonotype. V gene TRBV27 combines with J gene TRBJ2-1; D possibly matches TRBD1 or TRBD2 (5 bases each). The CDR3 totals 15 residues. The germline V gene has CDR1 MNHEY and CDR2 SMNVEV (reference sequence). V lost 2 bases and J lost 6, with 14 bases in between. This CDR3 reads CASSLTAGGGNEQFF. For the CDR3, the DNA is TGTGCCAGCAGTTTAACGGCGGGTGGGGGCAATGAGCAGTTCTTC.

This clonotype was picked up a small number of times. CDR3 bases: TGTGCCAGCAGGCATAGCGGTAGCACAGATACGCAGTATTTT. It encodes CASRHSGSTDTQYF. This chain connects TRBV28 to TRBJ2-3, with D possibly matching TRBD2 (6 bases). Trimming took off 6 bases at V and 0 bases at J, with 10 bases between the two ends. Germline V CDR1 and CDR2: MDHEN, SYDVKM. CDR3 length: 14 residues.

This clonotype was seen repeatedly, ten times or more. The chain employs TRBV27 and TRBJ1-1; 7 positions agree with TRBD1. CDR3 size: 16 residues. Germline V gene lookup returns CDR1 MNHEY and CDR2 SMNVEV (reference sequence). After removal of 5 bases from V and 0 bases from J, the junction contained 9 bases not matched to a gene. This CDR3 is CASSRPSGQMNTEAFF. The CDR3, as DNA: TGTGCCAGCAGTCGTCCCTCGGGACAGATGAACACTGAAGCTTTCTTT.

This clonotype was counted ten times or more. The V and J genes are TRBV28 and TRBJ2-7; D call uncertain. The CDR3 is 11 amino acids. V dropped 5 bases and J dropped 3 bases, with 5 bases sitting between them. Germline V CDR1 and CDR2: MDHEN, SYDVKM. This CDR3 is CASSGVYEQYF. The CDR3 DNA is TGTGCCAGCAGTGGTGTCTACGAGCAGTACTTC.

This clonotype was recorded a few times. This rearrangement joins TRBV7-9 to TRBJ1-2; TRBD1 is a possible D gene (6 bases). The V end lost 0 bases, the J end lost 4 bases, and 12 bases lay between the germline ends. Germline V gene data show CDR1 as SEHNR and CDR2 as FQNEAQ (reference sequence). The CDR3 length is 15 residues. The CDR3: CASSLAGGLSYGYTF. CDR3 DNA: TGTGCCAGCAGCTTAGCGGGGGGGCTGAGCTATGGCTACACCTTC. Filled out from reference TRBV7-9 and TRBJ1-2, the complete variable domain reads DTGVSQNPRHKITKRGQNVTFRCDPISEHNRLYWYRQTLGQGPEFLTYFQNEAQLEKSRLLSDRFSAERPKGSFSTLEIQRTEQGDSAMYLCASSLAGGLSYGYTFGSGTRLTVV.

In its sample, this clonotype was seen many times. The CDR3 region has the DNA TGTGCCAGCAGTTTCCGAACTCAAGGGACAGATACGCAGTATTTT. As protein: CASSFRTQGTDTQYF. This chain uses TRBV28 with TRBJ2-3; D gene unclear. CDR1 is MDHEN and CDR2 is SYDVKM in the germline V gene. The length of the CDR3 is 15 residues. V was cut by 3 bases and J by 3 bases, with 13 bases left in between.

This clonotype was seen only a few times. The CDR3 reads CASSPLTRAVTGNTIYF. The CDR3 DNA reads TGCGCCAGCAGCCCGCTAACTCGGGCAGTCACTGGAAACACCATATATTTT. The chain couples TRBV4-1 to TRBJ1-3; D is unresolved. Germline V CDR1 and CDR2: MGHRA, YSYEKL. Deletions cut 4 bases from V and 2 bases from J, with 18 bases between. The CDR3 length is 17 residues.

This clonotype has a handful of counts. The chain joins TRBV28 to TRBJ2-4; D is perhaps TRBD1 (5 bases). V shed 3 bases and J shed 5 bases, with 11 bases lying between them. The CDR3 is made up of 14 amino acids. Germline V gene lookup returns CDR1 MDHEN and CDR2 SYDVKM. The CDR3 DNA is TGTGCCAGCAGTTTTAGTGTAGGGGAAAACATTCAGTACTTC. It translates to CASSFSVGENIQYF.

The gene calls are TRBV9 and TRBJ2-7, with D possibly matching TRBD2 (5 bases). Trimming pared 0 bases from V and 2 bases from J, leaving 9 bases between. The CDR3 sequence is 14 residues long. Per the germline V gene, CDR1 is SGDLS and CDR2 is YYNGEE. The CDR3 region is CASSVAADTYEQYF. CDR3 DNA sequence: TGTGCCAGCAGCGTAGCAGCGGATACCTACGAGCAGTACTTC.

In nucleotides, the CDR3 is TGTGCCAGCAGTGAAGGGCAGGGCAATCAGCCCCAGCATTTT. It is translated as CASSEGQGNQPQHF. The chain recombines TRBV6-1 with TRBJ1-5; D is ambiguous. The CDR3 totals 14 residues. Looked up from germline, CDR1 is MNHNS and CDR2 is SASEGT. The V and J ends lost 1 base and 2 bases respectively, with 6 bases between them.

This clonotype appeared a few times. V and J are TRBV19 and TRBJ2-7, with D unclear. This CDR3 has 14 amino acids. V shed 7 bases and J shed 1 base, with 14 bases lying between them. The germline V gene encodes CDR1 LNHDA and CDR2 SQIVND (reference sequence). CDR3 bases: TGTGCCAGTAAGAAGGCGGTAGCTTCCTACGAGCAGTACTTC. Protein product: CASKKAVASYEQYF.

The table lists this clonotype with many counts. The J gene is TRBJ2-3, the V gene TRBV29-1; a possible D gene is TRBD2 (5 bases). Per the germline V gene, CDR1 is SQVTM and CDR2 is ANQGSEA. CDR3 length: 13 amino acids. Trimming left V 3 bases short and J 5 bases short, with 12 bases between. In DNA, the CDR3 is TGCAGCGTTGACTCCGCGGGTGGAGATACGCAGTATTTT. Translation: CSVDSAGGDTQYF.

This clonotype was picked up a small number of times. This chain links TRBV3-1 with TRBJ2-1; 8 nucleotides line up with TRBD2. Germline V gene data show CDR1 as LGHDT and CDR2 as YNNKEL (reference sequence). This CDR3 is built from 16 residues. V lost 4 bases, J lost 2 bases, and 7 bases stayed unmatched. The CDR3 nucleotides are TGTGCCAGCAGCCTCGGGTACGGGAGGGCCTACAATGAGCAGTTCTTC. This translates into CASSLGYGRAYNEQFF.

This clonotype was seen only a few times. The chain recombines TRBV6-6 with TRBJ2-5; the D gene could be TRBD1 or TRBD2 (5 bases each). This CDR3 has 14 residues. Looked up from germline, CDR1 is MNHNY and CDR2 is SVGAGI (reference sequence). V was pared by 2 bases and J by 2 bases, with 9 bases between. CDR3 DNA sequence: TGTGCCAGCAGTTACCCCGAGGGGCAAGAGACCCAGTACTTC. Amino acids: CASSYPEGQETQYF.

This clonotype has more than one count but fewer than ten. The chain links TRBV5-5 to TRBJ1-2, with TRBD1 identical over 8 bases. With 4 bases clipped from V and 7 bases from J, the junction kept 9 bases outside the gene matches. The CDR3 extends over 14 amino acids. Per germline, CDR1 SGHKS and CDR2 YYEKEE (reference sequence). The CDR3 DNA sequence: TGTGCCAGCAGCCCCATGGGACAGGTGTTTGGCTACACCTTC. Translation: CASSPMGQVFGYTF.

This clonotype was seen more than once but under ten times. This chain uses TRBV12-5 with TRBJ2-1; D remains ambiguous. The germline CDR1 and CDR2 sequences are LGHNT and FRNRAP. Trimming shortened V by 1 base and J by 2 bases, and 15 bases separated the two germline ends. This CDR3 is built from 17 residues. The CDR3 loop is CASGLGLGEIPYNEQFF. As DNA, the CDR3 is TGTGCTAGTGGTTTGGGTTTAGGAGAGATTCCCTACAATGAGCAGTTCTTC.

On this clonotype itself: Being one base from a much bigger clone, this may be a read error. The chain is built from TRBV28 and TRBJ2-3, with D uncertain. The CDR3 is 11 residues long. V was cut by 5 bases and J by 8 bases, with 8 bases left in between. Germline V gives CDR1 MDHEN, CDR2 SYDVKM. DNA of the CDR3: TGTGCCAGCAGTGTTCTTGGTACGCAGTATTTT. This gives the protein CASSVLGTQYF.

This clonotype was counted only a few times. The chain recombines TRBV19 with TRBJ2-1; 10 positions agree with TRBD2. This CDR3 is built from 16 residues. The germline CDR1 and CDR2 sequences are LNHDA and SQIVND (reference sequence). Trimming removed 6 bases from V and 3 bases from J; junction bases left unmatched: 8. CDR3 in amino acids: CASSTVAGGHYNEQFF. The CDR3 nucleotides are TGTGCCAGTAGCACGGTAGCGGGGGGACACTACAATGAGCAGTTCTTC. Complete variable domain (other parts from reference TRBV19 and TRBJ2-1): DGGITQSPKYLFRKEGQNVTLSCEQNLNHDAMYWYRQDPGQGLRLIYYSQIVNDFQKGDIAEGYSVSREKKESFPLTVTSAQKNPTAFYLCASSTVAGGHYNEQFFGPGTRLTVL.

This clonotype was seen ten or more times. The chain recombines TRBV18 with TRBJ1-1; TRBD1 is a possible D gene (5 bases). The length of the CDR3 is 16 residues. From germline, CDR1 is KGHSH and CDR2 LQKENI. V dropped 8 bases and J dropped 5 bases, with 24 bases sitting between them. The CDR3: CASTVGGRNMRTEAFF. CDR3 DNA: TGTGCCAGCACAGTGGGGGGGAGGAATATGCGGACTGAAGCTTTCTTT.

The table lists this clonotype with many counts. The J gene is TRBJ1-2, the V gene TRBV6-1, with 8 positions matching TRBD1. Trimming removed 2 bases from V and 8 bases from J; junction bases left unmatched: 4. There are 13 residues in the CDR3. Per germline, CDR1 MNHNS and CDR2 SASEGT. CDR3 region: CASSERTGTGYTF. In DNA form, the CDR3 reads TGTGCCAGCAGTGAAAGGACAGGGACCGGCTACACCTTC.

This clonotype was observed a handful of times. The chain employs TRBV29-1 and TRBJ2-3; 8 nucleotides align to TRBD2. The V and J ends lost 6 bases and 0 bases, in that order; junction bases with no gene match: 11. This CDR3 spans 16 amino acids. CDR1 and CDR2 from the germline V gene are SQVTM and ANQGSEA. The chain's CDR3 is CSVRVSGAYSTDTQYF. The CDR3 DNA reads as TGCAGCGTCCGGGTTAGCGGGGCCTATAGCACAGATACGCAGTATTTT.

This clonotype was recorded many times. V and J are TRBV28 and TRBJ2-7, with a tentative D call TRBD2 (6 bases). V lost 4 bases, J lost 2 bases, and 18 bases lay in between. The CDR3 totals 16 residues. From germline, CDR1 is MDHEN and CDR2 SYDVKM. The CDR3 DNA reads TGTGCCAGCAGTTCCCGAACTAGCCCCTCGGCCTACGAGCAGTACTTC. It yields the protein CASSSRTSPSAYEQYF.

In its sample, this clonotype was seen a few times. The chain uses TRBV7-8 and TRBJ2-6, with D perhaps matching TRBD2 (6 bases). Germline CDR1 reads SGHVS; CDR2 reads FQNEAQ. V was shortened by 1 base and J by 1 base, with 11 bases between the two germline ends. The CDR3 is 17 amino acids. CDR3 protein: CASSLGGDLSGANVLTF. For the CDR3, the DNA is TGTGCCAGCAGCTTAGGCGGGGATCTATCTGGGGCCAACGTCCTGACTTTC. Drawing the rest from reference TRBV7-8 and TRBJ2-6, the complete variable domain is GAGVSQSPRYKVAKRGQDVALRCDPISGHVSLFWYQQALGQGPEFLTYFQNEAQLDKSGLPSDRFFAERPEGSVSTLKIQRTQQEDSAVYLCASSLGGDLSGANVLTFGAGSRLTVL.